A single sample gave rise to the 17 T cell receptor beta chains below, sequenced in a study of memory CD4+ T cells and cytomegalovirus serostatus. Only in-frame clones appear in the TCRdb table, and some are missing; sequencing was by immunoSEQ multiplex PCR. This sample has 56,000 or so clones, with around three quarters found just once. Single viable CD3+CD4+CD8-CD45RO+ cells were sorted as the memory CD4+ T cells. Source material: memory CD4+ T cells from blood. The source is an adult in good health and CMV-seronegative.

The chain is built from TRBV4-3 and TRBJ1-2, with D possibly matching TRBD1 (6 bases). Trimming stripped 5 bases from V and 4 bases from J, with 17 bases between. Germline CDR1 is LGHNA and CDR2 is YSLEER. The CDR3 extends over 15 amino acids. CDR3 DNA sequence: TGCGCCAGCAGCGGGAGGGACACCGGAGTCTATGGCTACACCTTC. Translating gives CASSGRDTGVYGYTF.

The chain has TRBV9 and TRBJ1-1, with D perhaps matching TRBD1 (6 bases). The CDR3 consists of 14 residues. Trimming removed 3 bases from V and 2 bases from J, with 11 bases in between. CDR1 and CDR2 from the germline V gene are SGDLS and YYNGEE. The CDR3 protein is CASSAGQRNTEAFF. The CDR3 region has the DNA TGTGCCAGCAGCGCCGGACAGAGAAACACTGAAGCTTTCTTT.

This chain links TRBV30 with TRBJ1-1, with 8 bases matching TRBD1. Trimming cost V 5 bases and J 0 bases; bases outside gene matches: 8. The germline CDR1 and CDR2 sequences are GTSNPN and SVGIG (reference sequence). The CDR3 covers 15 residues. This chain's CDR3 is CAWLRDRLLNTEAFF. The CDR3 nucleotides are TGTGCCTGGCTCCGGGACAGGTTATTGAACACTGAAGCTTTCTTT. The complete variable domain, with remaining parts taken from reference TRBV30 and TRBJ1-1, reads SQTIHQWPATLVQPVGSPLSLECTVEGTSNPNLYWYRQAAGRGLQLLFYSVGIGQISSEVPQNLSASRPQDRQFILSSKKLLLSDSGFYLCAWLRDRLLNTEAFFGQGTRLTVV.

The V call is TRBV5-1, the J call TRBJ2-5; D call uncertain. Trimming pared 4 bases from V and 4 bases from J, leaving 17 bases between. This CDR3 has 15 residues. The V gene's germline CDR1 is SGHRS and CDR2 YFSETQ. This CDR3 reads CASSIGTRGGETQYF. CDR3 coding DNA: TGCGCCAGCAGCATAGGAACCCGCGGTGGAGAGACCCAGTACTTC.

The chain couples TRBV30 to TRBJ1-2; D unclear. Trimming took off 4 bases at V and 9 bases at J, with 15 bases between the two ends. The CDR3 is made up of 12 amino acids. The germline gives CDR1 GTSNPN, CDR2 SVGIG (reference sequence). CDR3: CAWTLSGQSYTF. In DNA, the CDR3 is TGTGCCTGGACACTAAGCGGGCAGAGCTACACCTTC.

This rearrangement joins TRBV28 to TRBJ1-5; the match to TRBD1 covers 10 bases. The CDR3 is 15 residues long. Germline lookup yields CDR1 MDHEN and CDR2 SYDVKM. J lost 6 bases, V lost 2 bases, and 4 bases had no gene match. CDR3 region: CASSLPTGGLQPQHF. The CDR3 nucleotides are TGTGCCAGCAGTTTACCGACAGGGGGCCTTCAGCCCCAGCATTTT.

V is TRBV14 and J is TRBJ2-5, with D uncertain. CDR1 is SGHDN and CDR2 is FVKESK in the germline V gene. The CDR3 is made up of 13 amino acids. V dropped 0 bases and J dropped 7 bases, with 9 bases sitting between them. This CDR3 is CASSQDRLGTQYF. In DNA form, the CDR3 reads TGTGCCAGCAGCCAAGACAGGTTAGGGACCCAGTACTTC. Full variable domain (rest looked up from reference TRBV14 and TRBJ2-5): EAGVTQFPSHSVIEKGQTVTLRCDPISGHDNLYWYRRVMGKEIKFLLHFVKESKQDESGMPNNRFLAERTGGTYSTLKVQPAELEDSGVYFCASSQDRLGTQYFGPGTRLLVL.

Regarding this clone: This sample also contains other DNA sequences that code for the same CDR3. The rearrangement links TRBV5-1 to TRBJ2-7; 9 bases fit TRBD1. This CDR3 spans 15 amino acids. V dropped 3 bases and J dropped 5; count of bases not matched to a gene: 9. Germline V CDR1 and CDR2: SGHRS, YFSETQ. DNA of the CDR3: TGCGCCAGCAGCTCCACGGGACAGGGAGCCCACGAGCAGTACTTC. It translates to CASSSTGQGAHEQYF.

The chain couples TRBV10-3 to TRBJ1-4; 7 bases agree with TRBD1. Germline V gene sequence: CDR1 ENHRY, CDR2 SYGVKD. V shed 0 bases, J shed 7 bases, and the junction held 5 bases outside the gene matches. The CDR3 loop spans 15 amino acids. The CDR3, as DNA: TGTGCCATCAGTGAGTCTACAGGGGTATTTGAAAAACTGTTTTTT. Protein: CAISESTGVFEKLFF.

This chain connects TRBV2 to TRBJ2-2; D possibly corresponds to TRBD1 (6 bases). V was trimmed by 6 bases and J by 4 bases, leaving 12 bases between them. Looked up from germline, CDR1 is SNHLY and CDR2 is FYNNEI. This CDR3 is 14 amino acids long. The CDR3 is CASRAGTITGELFF. The DNA of the CDR3 is TGTGCCAGCAGGGCCGGGACAATCACCGGGGAGCTGTTTTTT.

V gene TRBV7-2 combines with J gene TRBJ1-6, with D possibly matching TRBD1 (5 bases). The CDR3 runs 14 residues. CDR1 is SGHTA, CDR2 FQGNSA, per germline. Trimming removed 8 bases at V and 5 bases at J, with 13 bases between. This chain's CDR3 is CASARAGNNSPLHF. In nucleotides, the CDR3 is TGTGCCAGCGCTCGCGCAGGGAATAATTCACCCCTCCACTTT. Looking up the rest from reference TRBV7-2 and TRBJ1-6 gives the full variable domain: GAGVSQSPSNKVTEKGKDVELRCDPISGHTALYWYRQSLGQGLEFLIYFQGNSAPDKSGLPSDRFSAERTGGSVSTLTIQRTQQEDSAVYLCASARAGNNSPLHFGNGTRLTVT.

V and J are TRBV19 and TRBJ1-1; tentatively, D is TRBD1 (5 bases). CDR1 and CDR2 (germline): LNHDA, SQIVND (reference sequence). V was trimmed by 10 bases and J by 4 bases, leaving 16 bases between them. CDR3 length equals 13 residues. CDR3 nucleotides: TGTGCCACCTCCAGGGAGGTTCTCACTGAAGCTTTCTTT. It codes for CATSREVLTEAFF.

The chain uses TRBV5-6 and TRBJ1-2; 7 bases align to TRBD1. CDR1 is SGHDT and CDR2 is YYEEEE in the germline V gene. This CDR3 spans 12 amino acids. With 0 bases clipped from V and 12 bases from J, the junction kept 5 bases outside the gene matches. CDR3 in DNA: TGTGCCAGCAGCTTGGTCAGGGGGGCGGACACCTTC. As protein: CASSLVRGADTF. Full variable domain (remainder filled in from reference TRBV5-6 and TRBJ1-2): DAGVTQSPTHLIKTRGQQVTLRCSPKSGHDTVSWYQQALGQGPQFIFQYYEEEERQRGNFPDRFSGHQFPNYSSELNVNALLLGDSALYLCASSLVRGADTFGSGTRLTVV.

The V gene is TRBV28, the J gene TRBJ1-4; D ambiguous. The V gene's germline CDR1 is MDHEN and CDR2 SYDVKM. The CDR3 contains 14 residues. Trimming pared 3 bases from V and 5 bases from J, leaving 10 bases between. The CDR3 DNA reads TGTGCCAGCAGTTTGGCTTCCGGGAATGAAAAACTGTTTTTT. Protein product: CASSLASGNEKLFF.

This chain links TRBV27 with TRBJ2-5; 9 bases are shared with TRBD2. Germline trimming cut 4 bases from V and 1 base from J; bases unmatched to any gene: 7. Germline V gene sequence: CDR1 MNHEY, CDR2 SMNVEV (reference sequence). The CDR3 covers 16 residues. CDR3 residues: CASSSLAGRGQETQYF. For the CDR3, the DNA is TGTGCCAGCAGTTCCCTAGCGGGGCGGGGCCAAGAGACCCAGTACTTC.

V and J are TRBV7-6 and TRBJ1-5; 7 nucleotides align to TRBD1. There are 19 residues in the CDR3. Trimming took 5 bases from V and 0 from J; bases not matched to a gene: 16. The germline CDR1 and CDR2 sequences are SGHVS and FNYEAQ. The CDR3 loop reads CASSPSSGTDWNSNQPQHF. The CDR3 DNA follows: TGTGCCAGCAGCCCATCTTCGGGGACAGATTGGAATAGCAATCAGCCCCAGCATTTT.

The table lists this clone with a count of one. The chain is built from TRBV5-1 and TRBJ1-3, with TRBD1 as a possible D gene (5 bases). Germline V lookup: CDR1 SGHRS, CDR2 YFSETQ. This CDR3 comprises 16 residues. V lost 4 bases, J lost 2 bases, and 16 bases lay in between. The chain's CDR3 is CASSPGGTVTGNTIYF. The CDR3, as DNA: TGCGCCAGCAGCCCGGGGGGGACTGTTACTGGAAACACCATATATTTT.